The present entry profiles one TCR beta chain with its context. The V gene's germline CDR1 is MDHEN and CDR2 SYDVKM. V shed 6 bases and J shed 0 bases, with 9 bases lying between them. There are 15 residues in the CDR3. This specimen belongs to a study of response to subunit inactivated influenza vaccine. TCRdb fed the RT-PCR reads into MiXCR, producing one record per CDR3 protein. The table shows fewer than 250,000 distinct CDR3 sequences, with approximately 14% occurring only once. This clonotype originated in a man aged 50 or older who received an inactivated influenza vaccine. Sample: CD8+ T cells sorted from PBMCs, taken 4 to 6 days after vaccination. V usage is TRBV28 and J usage is TRBJ1-6; tentative D call: TRBD1 (5 bases). The CDR3: CASSRGFSYNSPLHF. The CDR3 DNA reads TGTGCCAGCAGCCGGGGCTTCTCCTATAATTCACCCCTCCACTTT.